Listed below are T cell receptor beta chains from one sample, sequenced in a study of beta chain features in type 1 diabetes. This table comes from immunoSEQ multiplex PCR, and its TCRdb copy is limited to in-frame clones, with some not included. The repertoire consists of 150,000 to 170,000 clones, with about 8.1% occurring once and the leading ten covering 0.65%. The material sequenced was central memory CD4+ T cells from blood. The source is a man aged 18 to 30 in good health. Both conserved end residues are part of each CDR3. A D gene is named only where the DNA matches it firmly. Clone size appears in some rows only: once, few, many, or a class for an expanded clone.

D: -
V: TRBV7-2
J: TRBJ2-2
size: many
CDR3: CASSPRPDGELFF
DNA: TGTGCCAGCAGCCCGCGGCCTGACGGGGAGCTGTTTTTT

D: TRBD1
V: TRBV28
J: TRBJ1-2
size: many
CDR3: CASSLGQANYGYTF
DNA: TGTGCCAGCAGTTTAGGACAGGCGAACTATGGCTACACCTTC

D: TRBD2
V: TRBV30
J: TRBJ2-7
size: -
CDR3: CAWSGLAGNEQYF
DNA: TGTGCCTGGAGCGGACTAGCGGGAAACGAGCAGTACTTC

D: -
V: TRBV2
J: TRBJ2-1
size: -
CDR3: CASTAGRYNEQFF
DNA: TGTGCCAGCACCGCGGGACGGTACAATGAGCAGTTCTTC

D: -
V: TRBV15
J: TRBJ2-7
size: -
CDR3: CATSRGGQSSYEQYF
DNA: TGTGCCACCAGCAGAGGAGGACAGAGCTCCTACGAGCAGTACTTC

D: TRBD2
V: TRBV30
J: TRBJ2-2
size: many
CDR3: CAWRGVAGGMTGELFF
DNA: TGTGCCTGGAGGGGGGTAGCGGGGGGCATGACCGGGGAGCTGTTTTTT

D: -
V: TRBV19
J: TRBJ2-3
size: few
CDR3: CASSIPGRVAQDTQYF
DNA: TGTGCCAGTAGTATCCCCGGCAGGGTTGCACAAGATACGCAGTATTTT

D: -
V: TRBV7-9
J: TRBJ2-6
size: many
CDR3: CATPLGVISSGANVLTF
DNA: TGTGCCACCCCCCTCGGGGTTATATCTTCTGGGGCCAACGTCCTGACTTTC

D: TRBD2
V: TRBV9
J: TRBJ2-3
size: few
CDR3: CASSARLAGGTDTQYF
DNA: TGTGCCAGCAGCGCCAGACTAGCGGGGGGCACAGATACGCAGTATTTT

D: TRBD2
V: TRBV30
J: TRBJ2-7
size: -
CDR3: CAWRPGLVSYEQYF
DNA: TGTGCCTGGAGACCGGGACTAGTTTCCTACGAGCAGTACTTC

D: -
V: TRBV9
J: TRBJ2-3
size: few
CDR3: CASSVGLFTDTQYF
DNA: TGTGCCAGCAGCGTAGGACTCTTCACAGATACGCAGTATTTT

D: -
V: TRBV4-3
J: TRBJ1-1
size: many
CDR3: CASSRMTELDGTEAFF
DNA: TGCGCCAGCAGCCGAATGACAGAATTGGACGGCACTGAAGCTTTCTTT

D: -
V: TRBV18
J: TRBJ1-3
size: -
CDR3: CASSPPGSGVPIYF
DNA: TGTGCCAGCTCACCACCGGGTTCCGGGGTCCCCATATATTTT

D: -
V: TRBV18
J: TRBJ1-1
size: -
CDR3: CASSYHRDTEAFF
DNA: TGTGCCAGCTCGTACCACAGGGACACTGAAGCTTTCTTT

D: TRBD1
V: TRBV29-1
J: TRBJ1-1
size: many
CDR3: CSVGTGGLAFF
DNA: TGCAGCGTGGGGACAGGAGGTTTGGCTTTCTTT

D: TRBD1
V: TRBV5-1
J: TRBJ2-7
size: -
CDR3: CASTLTGTGSEQYF
DNA: TGCGCCAGCACCCTCACCGGGACAGGGTCCGAGCAGTACTTC

D: -
V: TRBV28
J: TRBJ2-2
size: few
CDR3: CASSFSVLPGELFF
DNA: TGTGCCAGCAGTTTCAGCGTTCTCCCCGGGGAGCTGTTTTTT

D: TRBD1
V: TRBV2
J: TRBJ2-7
size: few
CDR3: CASRDGTGGLVEQYF
DNA: TGTGCCAGCAGAGACGGGACAGGGGGTCTGGTCGAGCAGTACTTC

D: -
V: TRBV10-3
J: TRBJ2-1
size: -
CDR3: CAISDSRASYNEQFF
DNA: TGTGCCATCAGTGACTCGCGGGCCTCCTACAATGAGCAGTTCTTC

D: TRBD1
V: TRBV28
J: TRBJ2-7
size: -
CDR3: CASRSPGQGSYEQYF
DNA: TGTGCCAGCAGGTCCCCGGGACAGGGCTCCTACGAGCAGTACTTC

D: -
V: TRBV7-9
J: TRBJ2-7
size: few
CDR3: CASNPGSAEQYF
DNA: TGTGCCAGCAACCCAGGCTCAGCCGAGCAGTACTTC

D: -
V: TRBV13
J: TRBJ2-2
size: many
CDR3: CASSPGRVAGELFF
DNA: TGTGCCAGCAGCCCGGGCAGGGTGGCCGGGGAGCTGTTTTTT

D: TRBD2
V: TRBV7-2
J: TRBJ2-5
size: many
CDR3: CASSRGLAGEETQYF
DNA: TGTGCCAGCAGCCGTGGACTAGCGGGAGAAGAGACCCAGTACTTC

D: -
V: TRBV2
J: TRBJ2-2
size: few
CDR3: CASSEQGTGELFF
DNA: TGTGCCAGCAGTGAACAGGGCACCGGGGAGCTGTTTTTT

D: -
V: TRBV2
J: TRBJ2-7
size: few
CDR3: CASRGRPSSYEQYF
DNA: TGTGCCAGCAGGGGCAGGCCATCATCCTACGAGCAGTACTTC

D: TRBD1
V: TRBV19
J: TRBJ2-7
size: few
CDR3: CASSIYGTGAYEQYF
DNA: TGTGCCAGTAGTATCTACGGGACAGGGGCCTACGAGCAGTACTTC

D: -
V: TRBV6-5
J: TRBJ1-1
size: few
CDR3: CASSSARDTEAFF
DNA: TGTGCCAGCAGTTCCGCCCGGGATACTGAAGCTTTCTTT

D: TRBD2
V: TRBV5-1
J: TRBJ2-3
size: -
CDR3: CASSLGLAGADTQYF
DNA: TGCGCCAGCAGCCTGGGACTAGCGGGGGCGGATACGCAGTATTTT

D: TRBD2
V: TRBV5-1
J: TRBJ2-3
size: few
CDR3: CASSRGGPGADTQYF
DNA: TGCGCCAGCAGCCGGGGGGGGCCGGGCGCAGATACGCAGTATTTT

D: -
V: TRBV18
J: TRBJ2-1
size: few
CDR3: CASSPRTPGQEYEQFF
DNA: TGTGCCAGCTCACCACGAACACCGGGACAAGAATATGAGCAGTTCTTC

D: TRBD1
V: TRBV9
J: TRBJ1-4
size: -
CDR3: CASSVAGQGLYEKLFF
DNA: TGTGCCAGCAGCGTAGCGGGACAGGGTTTGTATGAAAAACTGTTTTTT

D: TRBD2
V: TRBV7-2
J: TRBJ2-7
size: -
CDR3: CASSFGGGWEQYF
DNA: TGTGCCAGCAGCTTTGGGGGGGGTTGGGAGCAGTACTTC

D: -
V: TRBV5-5
J: TRBJ2-7
size: few
CDR3: CASSFQGYEQYF
DNA: TGTGCCAGCAGCTTTCAGGGGTACGAGCAGTACTTC

D: -
V: TRBV25-1
J: TRBJ1-1
size: -
CDR3: CASSTQTNTEAFF
DNA: TGTGCCAGCAGTACACAAACGAACACTGAAGCTTTCTTT

D: TRBD2
V: TRBV7-7
J: TRBJ2-2
size: few
CDR3: CASSSRLGGGALAGELFF
DNA: TGTGCCAGCAGCTCCCGTCTGGGCGGGGGGGCCCTGGCCGGGGAGCTGTTTTTT

D: -
V: TRBV2
J: TRBJ1-5
size: -
CDR3: CASSEQFNQPQHF
DNA: TGTGCCAGCAGTGAACAGTTCAATCAGCCCCAGCATTTT

D: -
V: TRBV6-4
J: TRBJ2-3
size: -
CDR3: CASRPQATSTDTQYF
DNA: TGTGCCAGCAGACCACAGGCGACTAGCACAGATACGCAGTATTTT

D: -
V: TRBV7-2
J: TRBJ2-1
size: -
CDR3: CASSLPHSRNEQFF
DNA: TGTGCCAGCAGCCTACCTCATAGCCGCAATGAGCAGTTCTTC

D: -
V: TRBV6-5
J: TRBJ1-1
size: -
CDR3: CASSYQGKAFF
DNA: TGTGCCAGCAGTTACCAGGGGAAAGCTTTCTTT

D: -
V: TRBV6-1
J: TRBJ2-3
size: few
CDR3: CASRNGGATTDTQYF
DNA: TGTGCCAGCCGGAATGGCGGGGCTACTACAGATACGCAGTATTTT

D: TRBD1
V: TRBV7-2
J: TRBJ1-2
size: -
CDR3: CASSSIQGNYGYTF
DNA: TGTGCCAGCAGCTCGATACAGGGGAACTATGGCTACACCTTC

D: TRBD2
V: TRBV5-4
J: TRBJ2-1
size: -
CDR3: CASSAGGGFSYNEQFF
DNA: TGTGCCAGCAGCGCGGGGGGGGGATTCTCCTACAATGAGCAGTTCTTC

D: -
V: TRBV9
J: TRBJ2-3
size: -
CDR3: CASSVGGTSDTQYF
DNA: TGTGCCAGCAGCGTAGGAGGGACAAGTGATACGCAGTATTTT

D: -
V: TRBV6-5
J: TRBJ1-5
size: many
CDR3: CATRVGGSNQPQHF
DNA: TGTGCCACCCGAGTAGGGGGTAGCAATCAGCCCCAGCATTTT

D: TRBD1
V: TRBV19
J: TRBJ1-2
size: few
CDR3: CASGTGLLGGYTF
DNA: TGTGCCAGTGGGACAGGCCTTCTGGGGGGCTACACCTTC

D: TRBD2
V: TRBV6-5
J: TRBJ2-7
size: few
CDR3: CASSSTSGIQYF
DNA: TGTGCCAGCAGTTCGACTAGCGGGATTCAGTACTTC

D: -
V: TRBV9
J: TRBJ1-4
size: -
CDR3: CASSVGPGRGNREKLFF
DNA: TGTGCCAGCAGCGTAGGACCGGGTCGGGGTAATCGCGAAAAACTGTTTTTT

D: -
V: TRBV5-4
J: TRBJ2-4
size: medium-sized
CDR3: CASSSLSRKNIQYF
DNA: TGTGCCAGCAGCAGCCTGAGCCGGAAAAACATTCAGTACTTC

D: TRBD2
V: TRBV27
J: TRBJ2-3
size: -
CDR3: CASSPPIAGGRLLDTQYF
DNA: TGTGCCAGCAGTCCCCCAATAGCGGGGGGGCGGTTGTTGGATACGCAGTATTTT

D: TRBD1
V: TRBV7-2
J: TRBJ1-1
size: few
CDR3: CASSPQGASTEAFF
DNA: TGTGCCAGCAGCCCCCAGGGGGCGAGCACTGAAGCTTTCTTT

D: -
V: TRBV2
J: TRBJ1-2
size: -
CDR3: CASDQVNYGYTF
DNA: TGTGCCAGCGACCAGGTCAACTATGGCTACACCTTC

D: -
V: TRBV10-2
J: TRBJ2-6
size: few
CDR3: CASLRTVSGANVLTF
DNA: TGCGCCAGCCTTCGGACTGTATCTGGGGCCAACGTCCTGACTTTC

D: TRBD1
V: TRBV18
J: TRBJ2-3
size: few
CDR3: CASSLGQGAADTQYF
DNA: TGTGCCAGCTCACTGGGACAGGGGGCCGCAGATACGCAGTATTTT

D: TRBD2
V: TRBV6-1
J: TRBJ2-7
size: -
CDR3: CASGGLAGVPEQYF
DNA: TGTGCCAGCGGGGGACTAGCGGGAGTTCCCGAGCAGTACTTC

D: -
V: TRBV4-3
J: TRBJ1-4
size: -
CDR3: CASSRLGTDNEKLFF
DNA: TGCGCCAGCAGCCGCCTGGGGACTGATAATGAAAAACTGTTTTTT